This T cell receptor (beta chain) was sequenced in a study of T cells in Graves' hyperthyroidism and ophthalmopathy. Study-level points and caveats: Most expanded thyroid clonotypes above 0.001 recurred in blood. Ophthalmopathy onset followed model prediction by a median approximately 5.9 months. A model built on 13 V-J features separated ophthalmopathy from stable hyperthyroidism.

This clonotype has a count of ten or more. Its antigen is not identified. Authors of the study amplified TCR beta CDR3 regions from RNA transcripts. First-round RT-PCR of the TCR CDR3 relied on the HTBI primer set. TCRdb re-analysed the multiplex PCR reads in MiXCR, keeping a single row per CDR3 protein. This table has fewer than 450,000 distinct CDR3 sequences, 13% to 15% appearing once. Each diagnosis was grounded in clinical symptoms, serum thyroxine and TRAb, thyroid ultrasound, and orbital computed tomography. The source of this sequence is a woman aged 60-75 years with Graves' ophthalmopathy. The sample comprised blood.

CDR3 region: CASSQYRDQPQHF. The CDR3 coding sequence is TGTGCCAGCAGCCAATACAGGGATCAGCCCCAGCATTTT. The chain has TRBV3-1 and TRBJ1-5; D possibly corresponds to TRBD1 (6 bases). The CDR3 runs 13 residues. Germline CDR1 reads LGHDT; CDR2 reads YNNKEL (reference sequence). Trimming took off 2 bases at V and 5 bases at J, with 7 bases between the two ends. The full variable domain, completed using reference TRBV3-1 and TRBJ1-5, is DTAVSQTPKYLVTQMGNDKSIKCEQNLGHDTMYWYKQDSKKFLKIMFSYNNKELIINETVPNRFSPKSPDKAHLNLHINSLELGDSAVYFCASSQYRDQPQHFGDGTRLSIL.